This TCR beta chain was observed in a study of blood T cells in healthy people across ages. General observations from the study: Naive CD4+ cells and diversity were both higher in long-lived donors than in aged donors. Observed TCR beta diversity per million T cells went down as age went up. This fall followed a roughly linear course with age.

The CDR3 totals 16 residues. V gave up 4 bases and J gave up 1 base; unmatched junction bases: 10. Germline CDR1 reads MNHEY; CDR2 reads SMNVEV (reference sequence). Concerning this clonotype: The target antigen is unknown.

PBMCs numbering at least 6 million were isolated per sample. For the second PCR, which ran for roughly 6 to 11 cycles, a sample-barcoded 5' primer and a J-beta primer mix were used. TCRdb re-analysed the 5' RACE reads in MiXCR, keeping a single row per CDR3 protein. The sample consists of some 1.5 million distinct CDR3 sequences, under 30% of them appearing once. The sequence was collected from a woman under 40 in good health. The material sequenced was blood. This sequence joins TRBV27 and TRBJ2-7; 7 bases align to TRBD1. The CDR3 protein is CASSSSGTALSYEQYF. The CDR3 DNA reads as TGTGCCAGCAGTTCGTCCGGGACAGCGCTTTCCTACGAGCAGTACTTC.